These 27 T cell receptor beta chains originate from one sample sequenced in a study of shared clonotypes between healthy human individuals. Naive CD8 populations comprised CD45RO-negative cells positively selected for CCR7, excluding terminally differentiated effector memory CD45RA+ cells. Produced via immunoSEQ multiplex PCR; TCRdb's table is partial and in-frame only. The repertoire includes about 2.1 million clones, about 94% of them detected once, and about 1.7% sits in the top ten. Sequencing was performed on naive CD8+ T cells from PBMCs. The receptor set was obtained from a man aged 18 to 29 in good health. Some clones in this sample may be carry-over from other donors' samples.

The chain's CDR3 is CASSQGQIYEQYF. The CDR3 coding sequence is TGTGCCAGCAGCCAGGGACAGATCTACGAGCAGTACTTC. This rearrangement joins TRBV7-6 to TRBJ2-7; 7 bases are a match to TRBD1. The length of the CDR3 is 13 residues. Germline V gives CDR1 SGHVS, CDR2 FNYEAQ. After removal of 5 bases from V and 3 bases from J, the junction contained 4 bases not matched to a gene.

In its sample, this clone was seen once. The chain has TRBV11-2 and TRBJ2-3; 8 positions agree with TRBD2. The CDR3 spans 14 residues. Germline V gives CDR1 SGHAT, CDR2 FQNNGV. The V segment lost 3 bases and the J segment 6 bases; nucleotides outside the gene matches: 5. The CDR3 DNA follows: TGTGCCAGCAGCTTCGCGGGAGGACGGGATACGCAGTATTTT. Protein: CASSFAGGRDTQYF.

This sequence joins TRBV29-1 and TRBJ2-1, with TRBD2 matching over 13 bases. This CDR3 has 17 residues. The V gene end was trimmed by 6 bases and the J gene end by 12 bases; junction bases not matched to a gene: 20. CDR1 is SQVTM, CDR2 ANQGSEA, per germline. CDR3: CSVHGMGGTSGMNWQFF. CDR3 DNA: TGCAGCGTACACGGCATGGGAGGGACTAGCGGGATGAACTGGCAGTTCTTC.

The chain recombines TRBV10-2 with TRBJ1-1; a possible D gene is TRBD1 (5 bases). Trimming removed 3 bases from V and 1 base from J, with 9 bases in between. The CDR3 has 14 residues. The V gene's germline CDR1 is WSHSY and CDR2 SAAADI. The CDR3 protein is CASSDQGTNTEAFF. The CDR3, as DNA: TGCGCCAGCAGTGACCAGGGCACGAACACTGAAGCTTTCTTT.

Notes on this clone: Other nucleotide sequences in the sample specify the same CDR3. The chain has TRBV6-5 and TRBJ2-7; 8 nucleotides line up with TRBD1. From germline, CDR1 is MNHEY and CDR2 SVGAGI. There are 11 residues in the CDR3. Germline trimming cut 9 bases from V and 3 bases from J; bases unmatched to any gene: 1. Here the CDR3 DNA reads TGTGCCAGTACAGGGGGCTACGAGCAGTACTTC. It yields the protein CASTGGYEQYF.

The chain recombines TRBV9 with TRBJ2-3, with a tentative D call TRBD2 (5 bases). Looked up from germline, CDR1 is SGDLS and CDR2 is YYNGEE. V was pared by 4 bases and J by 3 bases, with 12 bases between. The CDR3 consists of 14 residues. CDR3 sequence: CASSPTPGTDTQYF. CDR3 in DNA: TGTGCCAGCAGCCCAACTCCGGGGACAGATACGCAGTATTTT.

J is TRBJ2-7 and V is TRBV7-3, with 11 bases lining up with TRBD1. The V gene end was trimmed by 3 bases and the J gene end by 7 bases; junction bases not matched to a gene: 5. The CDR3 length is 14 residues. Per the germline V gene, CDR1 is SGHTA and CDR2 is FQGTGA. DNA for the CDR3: TGTGCCAGCAGCTTCGGACAGGGGGCAGGGGAGCAGTACTTC. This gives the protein CASSFGQGAGEQYF. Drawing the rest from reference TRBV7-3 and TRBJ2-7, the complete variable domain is GAGVSQTPSNKVTEKGKYVELRCDPISGHTALYWYRQSLGQGPEFLIYFQGTGAADDSGLPNDRFFAVRPEGSVSTLKIQRTERGDSAVYLCASSFGQGAGEQYFGPGTRLTVT.

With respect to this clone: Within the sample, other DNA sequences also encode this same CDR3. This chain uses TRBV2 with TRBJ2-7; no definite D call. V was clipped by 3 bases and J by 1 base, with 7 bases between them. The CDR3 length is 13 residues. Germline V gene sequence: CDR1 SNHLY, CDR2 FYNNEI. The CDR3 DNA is TGTGCCAGCAGTGATGGGCCGTCCTACGAGCAGTACTTC. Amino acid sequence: CASSDGPSYEQYF.

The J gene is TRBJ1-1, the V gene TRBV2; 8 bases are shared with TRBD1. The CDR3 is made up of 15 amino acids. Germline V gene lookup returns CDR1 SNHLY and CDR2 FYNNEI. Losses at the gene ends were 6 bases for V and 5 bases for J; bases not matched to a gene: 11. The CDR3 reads CASSAVTGGRTEAFF. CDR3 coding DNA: TGTGCCAGCAGCGCGGTCACAGGGGGAAGGACTGAAGCTTTCTTT.

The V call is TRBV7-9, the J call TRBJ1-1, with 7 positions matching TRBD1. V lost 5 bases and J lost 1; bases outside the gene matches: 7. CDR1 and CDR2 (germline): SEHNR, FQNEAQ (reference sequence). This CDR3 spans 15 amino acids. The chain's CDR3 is CASSIPGQTNTEAFF. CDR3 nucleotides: TGTGCCAGCAGCATCCCGGGACAGACGAACACTGAAGCTTTCTTT.

CDR3 in DNA: TGTGCCAGCAGTTTCAGGCTAGCTGAATCCTACGAGCAGTACTTC. Translated: CASSFRLAESYEQYF. The rearrangement links TRBV28 to TRBJ2-7, with D perhaps matching TRBD2 (5 bases). The germline V gene has CDR1 MDHEN and CDR2 SYDVKM. Trimming cost V 3 bases and J 1 base, with 13 bases left between them. The CDR3 contains 15 residues.

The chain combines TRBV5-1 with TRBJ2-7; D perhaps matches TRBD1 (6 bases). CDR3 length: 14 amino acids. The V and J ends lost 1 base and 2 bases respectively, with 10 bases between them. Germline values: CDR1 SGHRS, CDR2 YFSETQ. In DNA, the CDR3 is TGCGCCAGCAGCTTGTCTAGGGGGACCTACGAGCAGTACTTC. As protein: CASSLSRGTYEQYF.

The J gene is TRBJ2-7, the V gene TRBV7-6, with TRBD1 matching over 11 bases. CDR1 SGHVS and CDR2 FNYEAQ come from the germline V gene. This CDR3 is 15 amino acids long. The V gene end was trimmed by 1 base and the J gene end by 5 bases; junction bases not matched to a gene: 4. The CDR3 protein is CASSLVLGQGDEQYF. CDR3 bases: TGTGCCAGCAGCTTAGTATTGGGACAGGGGGACGAGCAGTACTTC.

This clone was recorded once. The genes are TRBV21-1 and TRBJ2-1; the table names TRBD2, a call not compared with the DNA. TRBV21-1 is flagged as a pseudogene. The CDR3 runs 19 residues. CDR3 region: CASSNGGVEASGYYNEQFF. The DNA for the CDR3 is TGTGCCAGCAGCAACGGGGGCGTTGAAGCTAGCGGATACTACAATGAGCAGTTCTTC.

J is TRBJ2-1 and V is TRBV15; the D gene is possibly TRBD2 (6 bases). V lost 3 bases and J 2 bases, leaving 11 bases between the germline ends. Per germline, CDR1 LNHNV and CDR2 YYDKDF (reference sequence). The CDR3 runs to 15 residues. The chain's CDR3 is CATSRAPGAYNEQFF. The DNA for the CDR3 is TGTGCCACCAGCAGGGCTCCGGGGGCCTACAATGAGCAGTTCTTC.

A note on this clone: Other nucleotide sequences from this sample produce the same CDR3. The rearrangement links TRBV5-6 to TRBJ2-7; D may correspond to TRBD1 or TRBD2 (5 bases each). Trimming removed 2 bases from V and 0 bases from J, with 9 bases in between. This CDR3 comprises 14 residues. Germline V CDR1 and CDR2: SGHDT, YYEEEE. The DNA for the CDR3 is TGTGCCAGCAGCTTCGGGACGGTCTCCTACGAGCAGTACTTC. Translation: CASSFGTVSYEQYF.

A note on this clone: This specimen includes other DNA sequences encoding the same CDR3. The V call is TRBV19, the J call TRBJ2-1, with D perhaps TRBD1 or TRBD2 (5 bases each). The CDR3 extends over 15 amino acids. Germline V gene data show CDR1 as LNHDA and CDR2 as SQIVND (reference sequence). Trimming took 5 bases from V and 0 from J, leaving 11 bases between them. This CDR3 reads CASSDSGNSYNEQFF. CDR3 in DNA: TGTGCCAGTAGTGACAGCGGAAACTCCTACAATGAGCAGTTCTTC.

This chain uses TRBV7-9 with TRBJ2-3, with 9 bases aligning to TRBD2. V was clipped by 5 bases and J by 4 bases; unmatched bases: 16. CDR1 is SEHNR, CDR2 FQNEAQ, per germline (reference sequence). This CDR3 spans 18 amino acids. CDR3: CASSLTRRVAGDPDTQYF. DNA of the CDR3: TGTGCCAGCAGCCTCACCCGGAGGGTAGCGGGAGATCCAGATACGCAGTATTTT.

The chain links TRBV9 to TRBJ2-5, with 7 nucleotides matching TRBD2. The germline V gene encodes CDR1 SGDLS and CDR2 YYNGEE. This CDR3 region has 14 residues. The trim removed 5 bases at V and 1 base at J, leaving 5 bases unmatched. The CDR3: CASRASGPQETQYF. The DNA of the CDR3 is TGTGCCAGCAGGGCTAGCGGCCCCCAAGAGACCCAGTACTTC.

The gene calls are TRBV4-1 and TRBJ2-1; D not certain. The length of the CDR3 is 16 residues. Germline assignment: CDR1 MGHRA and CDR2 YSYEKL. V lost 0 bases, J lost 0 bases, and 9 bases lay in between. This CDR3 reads CASSQERTYSYNEQFF. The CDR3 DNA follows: TGCGCCAGCAGCCAAGAGAGGACCTACTCCTACAATGAGCAGTTCTTC.

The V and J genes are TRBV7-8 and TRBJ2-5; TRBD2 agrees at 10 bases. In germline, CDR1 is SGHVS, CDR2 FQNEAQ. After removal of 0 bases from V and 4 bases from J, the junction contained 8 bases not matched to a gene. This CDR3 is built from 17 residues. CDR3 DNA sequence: TGTGCCAGCAGCTTAGCGGAAGAGCGGGAGGGACCAGAGACCCAGTACTTC. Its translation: CASSLAEEREGPETQYF.

The CDR3 loop is CASSIGDRVSEQYF. In DNA form, the CDR3 reads TGTGCCAGTAGTATAGGGGACAGGGTCAGCGAGCAGTACTTC. The V gene is TRBV19, the J gene TRBJ2-7; 9 bases map to TRBD1. Germline V gene lookup returns CDR1 LNHDA and CDR2 SQIVND (reference sequence). J lost 6 bases, V lost 1 base, and 4 bases had no gene match. The length of the CDR3 is 14 residues.

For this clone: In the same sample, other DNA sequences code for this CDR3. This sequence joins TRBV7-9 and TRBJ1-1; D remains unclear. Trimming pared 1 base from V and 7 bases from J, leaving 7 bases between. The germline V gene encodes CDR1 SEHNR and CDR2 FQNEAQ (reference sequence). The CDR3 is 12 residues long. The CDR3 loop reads CASSLGGSEAFF. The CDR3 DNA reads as TGTGCCAGCAGCTTAGGCGGGAGTGAAGCTTTCTTT.

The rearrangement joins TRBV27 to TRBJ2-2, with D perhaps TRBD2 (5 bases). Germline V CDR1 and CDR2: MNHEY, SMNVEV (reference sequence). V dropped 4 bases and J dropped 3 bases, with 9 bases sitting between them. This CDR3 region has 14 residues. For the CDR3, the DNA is TGTGCCAGCAGTTATTCCGGGGACACCGGGGAGCTGTTTTTT. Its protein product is CASSYSGDTGELFF.

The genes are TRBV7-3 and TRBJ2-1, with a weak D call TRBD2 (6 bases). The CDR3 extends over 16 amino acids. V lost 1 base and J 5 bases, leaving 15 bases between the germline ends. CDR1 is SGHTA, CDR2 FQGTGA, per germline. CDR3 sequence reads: CASSLSGEGTDNEQFF. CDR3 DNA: TGTGCCAGCAGCTTAAGTGGGGAAGGGACTGACAATGAGCAGTTCTTC.

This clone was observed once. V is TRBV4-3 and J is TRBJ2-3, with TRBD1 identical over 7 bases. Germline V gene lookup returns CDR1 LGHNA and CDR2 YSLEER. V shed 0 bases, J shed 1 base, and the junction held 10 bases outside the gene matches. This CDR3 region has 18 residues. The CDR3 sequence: CASSQERGRQGRTDTQYF. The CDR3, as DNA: TGCGCCAGCAGCCAAGAAAGGGGGCGCCAGGGTCGCACAGATACGCAGTATTTT.

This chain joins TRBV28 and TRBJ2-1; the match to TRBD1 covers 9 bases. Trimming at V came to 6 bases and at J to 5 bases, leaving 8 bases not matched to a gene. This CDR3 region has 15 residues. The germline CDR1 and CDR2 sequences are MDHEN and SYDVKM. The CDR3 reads CASSPGTGPHNEQFF. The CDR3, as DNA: TGTGCCAGCAGCCCCGGGACAGGGCCACACAATGAGCAGTTCTTC.